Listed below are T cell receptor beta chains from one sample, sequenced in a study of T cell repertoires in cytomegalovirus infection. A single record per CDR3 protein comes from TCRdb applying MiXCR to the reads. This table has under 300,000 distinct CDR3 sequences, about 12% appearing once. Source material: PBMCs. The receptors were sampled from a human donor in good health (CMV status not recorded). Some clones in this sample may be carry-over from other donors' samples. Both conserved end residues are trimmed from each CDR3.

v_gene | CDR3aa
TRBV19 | ASSKLRENQPQH
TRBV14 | ASSKAGAFEAF
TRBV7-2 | ASSIPNYGYT
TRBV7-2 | ASSEILGGYGYT
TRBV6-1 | ASTPGPTYEQY
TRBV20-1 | SARDPASGRKGTQY
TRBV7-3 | ASEPQGLAGTGELF
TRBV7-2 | ASSSTDRGNQPQH
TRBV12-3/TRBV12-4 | ASSNRATGGQPQH
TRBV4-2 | ASSPPGPSYGYT
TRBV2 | ASSDVSTDTQY
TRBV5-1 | ASSWTTQETQY
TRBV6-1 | ASSEAAGGDTGELF
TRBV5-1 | ASSSAGTPNTEAF
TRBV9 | ASTEADSNTGELF
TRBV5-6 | ASSLEVGIGTGELF
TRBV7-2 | ASSPTNTGELF
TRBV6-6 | ASSYLSGGRSEETQY
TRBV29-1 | SVEDTGHTIY
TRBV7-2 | ASRRLGGDQPQH
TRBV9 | ASSFDRLDTQY
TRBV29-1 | SVRRAGRNEQF
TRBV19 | ASSIGGEPYVYT
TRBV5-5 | ASSTQGPGWGTEAF
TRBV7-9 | ASSPNGVFDSPLH
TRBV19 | AEIGYETGPICGEQY
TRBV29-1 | SVEDRGSYEQY
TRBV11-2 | ASSLGNPNSDTQY
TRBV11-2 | ASSSPGQGALTGELF
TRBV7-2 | ASSLLGDRRNTEAF
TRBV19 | ASTGTEKETQY
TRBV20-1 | SASLGHRSDEQY
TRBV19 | ASSNNRDSGVTQY
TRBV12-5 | ASAPYLGVVGYT
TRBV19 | ASVTSYPAKGRYEQY
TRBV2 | ASSEWASRTSQETQY
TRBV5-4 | ASSFGAGTDTQY
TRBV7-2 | ASRADRRNTGELF
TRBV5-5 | ASSRDRGRVGYT
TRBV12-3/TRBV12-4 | ATGGRDNEKLF
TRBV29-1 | SVPTARLAASTDTQY
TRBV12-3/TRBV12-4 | ASTRGRLANEKLF
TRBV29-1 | SVVGGLGANVLT
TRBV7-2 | ASSPMGIMNTEAF
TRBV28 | ASKMNTEAF
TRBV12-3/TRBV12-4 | ASSLGRENPNTGELF
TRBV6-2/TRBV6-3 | ASSYQGADTEAF
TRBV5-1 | ASSLVGDGTEAF
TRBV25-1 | ASSQSSGGSSEQY
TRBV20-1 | SAGNGGARGDNEQF
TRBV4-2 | ASSQNRGDTEAF
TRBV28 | ASRGGTSLYEQY